The source of this TCR beta chain is a study of graft-versus-host responses after intestinal transplantation. Study summary: All recipients were transplanted with multivisceral, liver-intestinal, or isolated intestinal grafts. Among the recipients, all got anti-thymocyte globulin induction and then tacrolimus and steroids for roughly three years. Study outcomes and limitations: Recipient-marrow GvH clones were detected, some having first appeared in ileum or blood. Graft-versus-host to host-versus-graft clonal ratios in allografts were high in patients with graft-donor T cell macrochimerism.

The germline CDR1 and CDR2 sequences are SGHTA and FQGNSA. The CDR3 has 14 residues. Trimming stripped 7 bases from V and 2 bases from J, with 15 bases between. Measured with immunoSEQ multiplex PCR; TCRdb has only the in-frame clones, and not every one. The sample has more than 20,000 clones, 85% to 90% seen once. Comment on this clone: Its target is unknown.

Specimen: PBMCs, collected 65 to 70 days after intestinal transplantation. This TCR derives from a human patient who received an intestinal transplant, so some T cells may come from the graft donor. The chain couples TRBV7-2 to TRBJ2-7; no firm D call. The CDR3 DNA is TGTGCCAGCAACCTACAGACACCAGCCTACGAGCAGTACTTC. Protein: CASNLQTPAYEQYF.